These T cell receptor beta chains were read from a single sample in a study of T cells in Graves' hyperthyroidism and ophthalmopathy. TCRdb called the multiplex PCR reads again in MiXCR, with one record for every CDR3 protein. The table includes 540,000 or so distinct CDR3 sequences, around 45% detected once. The source material was peripheral blood or thyroid tissue (not recorded which). Receptor source: an adult woman with Graves' disease, either hyperthyroidism or ophthalmopathy (not recorded which). CDR3s include the opening cysteine and the closing phenylalanine or tryptophan. The D gene is left open where the match is weak. The size field is filled for only some rows; it gives once, few, many or a size class.

V gene	D gene	clone size	J gene	CDR3 length	CDR3 protein	CDR3 DNA
TRBV18	TRBD1	NA	TRBJ1-5	14	CASSQDRGWQPQHF	TGTGCCAGCTCACAGGACAGGGGCTGGCAGCCCCAGCATTTT
TRBV29-1	NA	NA	TRBJ1-1	11	CSVIPQGEAFF	TGCAGCGTCATCCCCCAGGGGGAAGCTTTCTTT
TRBV7-9	TRBD1	NA	TRBJ2-6	18	CASSQWDRSVTGANVLTF	TGTGCCAGCAGCCAATGGGACAGGAGCGTTACTGGGGCCAACGTCCTAACTTTC
TRBV29-1	NA	few	TRBJ1-1	12	CSAKQENTEAFF	TGCAGCGCCAAACAGGAGAACACTGAAGCTTTCTTT
TRBV28	NA	NA	TRBJ2-7	12	CASSFRLYEQYF	TGTGCCAGCAGTTTTAGGCTCTACGAGCAGTACTTC
TRBV5-1	NA	many	TRBJ1-2	16	CASSTPGEGSIGGYTF	TGCGCCAGCAGCACCCCGGGAGAGGGGAGTATCGGGGGCTACACCTTC
TRBV5-1	NA	once	TRBJ1-3	16	CASSLNVRWTVNTIYF	TGCGCCAGCAGTTTAAATGTTCGATGGACTGTAAACACCATATATTTT
TRBV7-6	TRBD1	NA	TRBJ2-7	15	CASSIGQGTSYEQYF	TGTGCCAGCAGCATAGGACAGGGGACCTCCTACGAGCAGTACTTC
TRBV20-1	NA	many	TRBJ1-1	11	CSKAKNTEAFF	TGCAGTAAAGCAAAGAACACTGAAGCTTTCTTT
TRBV2	NA	NA	TRBJ2-1	13	CASSDLSDNEQFF	TGTGCCAGCAGTGACCTCAGCGACAATGAGCAGTTCTTC
TRBV20-1	NA	NA	TRBJ2-7	12	CSALRASYEQYF	TGCAGTGCGTTGCGGGCCTCCTACGAGCAGTACTTC
TRBV5-1	TRBD1	many	TRBJ2-7	15	CASSLGTGFSYEQYF	TGCGCCAGCAGCTTGGGGACAGGGTTCTCCTACGAGCAGTACTTC
TRBV11-1	TRBD2	NA	TRBJ2-7	15	CASSLAGRAVGEQYF	TGTGCCAGCAGCTTAGCCGGGAGGGCCGTCGGGGAGCAGTACTTC
TRBV7-9	TRBD1	NA	TRBJ2-5	13	CASRARQGESQYF	TGTGCCAGCAGAGCGAGACAGGGGGAGTCCCAGTACTTC
TRBV5-1	NA	many	TRBJ2-7	14	CASSWDLFRYEQYF	TGCGCCAGCAGCTGGGACCTCTTTAGGTACGAGCAGTACTTC
TRBV7-2	NA	few	TRBJ2-7	13	CASLVAHSYEQYF	TGTGCCAGCCTTGTAGCCCACAGCTACGAGCAGTACTTC